This T cell receptor beta chain appears in the sequencing data of a study of blood T cell repertoires in COVID-19. The table lists this clone with a count of one. Germline V CDR1 and CDR2: LNHDA, SQIVND (reference sequence). Trimming removed 7 bases from V and 1 base from J; junction bases left unmatched: 4. The length of the CDR3 is 14 residues. In the original processing: Quantification of nucleated cells was approximated via reference gene primer amplification. The data were produced by immunoSEQ multiplex PCR, yet TCRdb's version contains in-frame clones alone and is incomplete. V and J calls and clone size are those listed in that table; D and trimming were worked out from the DNA. The table lists over 120,000 clones, roughly 90% of them singletons.

This TCR was recovered from a man between 65 and 85 years old with acute or convalescent COVID-19. The V gene is TRBV19, the J gene TRBJ2-1; 7 positions match TRBD2. What was sequenced was peripheral blood. The CDR3 bases are TGTGCCAGTAACAGCGGGGATTCCTACAATGAGCAGTTCTTC. Protein sequence: CASNSGDSYNEQFF.